The source of this T cell receptor beta chain is a study of shared clonotypes between healthy human individuals. Naive CD8 cells lacked CD45RO and underwent positive selection for CCR7, leaving out terminally differentiated effector memory CD45RA+ cells. This CDR3 is built from 14 residues. Trimming removed 1 base from V and 6 bases from J, with 11 bases in between. Germline V gene lookup returns CDR1 MGHRA and CDR2 YSYEKL. Libraries were prepared by immunoSEQ multiplex PCR; TCRdb keeps only in-frame clonotypes and omits some of them. This repertoire shows some 580,000 clones, roughly 98% found once; its top ten account for 0.25% to 0.35%.

The sequencing input was naive CD8+ T cells sorted from blood. The clonotype comes from a man aged 25 to 40 in good health. The chain uses TRBV4-1 and TRBJ2-3; tentative D call: TRBD2 (7 bases). CDR3 loop: CASSQGRGADTQYF. Written as DNA, the CDR3 is TGCGCCAGCAGCCAAGGACGGGGGGCGGATACGCAGTATTTT.